What follows is one T cell receptor beta chain and its context. The data were obtained in a study of blood T cell repertoires in COVID-19. As for the study in general: The samples span acute and convalescent COVID-19 from the United States, Italy and Spain. The cDNA or gDNA used as material had been derived from T cells, B-cell-depleted T cells, or PBMCs.

In the original analysis: Amplification from reference gene primers served as the basis for estimated nucleated cell counts. Method: immunoSEQ multiplex PCR; TCRdb's copy keeps in-frame clones and lacks some. The DNA gave D and trimming, while V, J and clone size come from that table. The sample yields approximately 170,000 clones, 74% seen once. Germline values: CDR1 SNHLY, CDR2 FYNNEI. This CDR3 region has 16 residues. V shed 6 bases, J shed 4 bases, and the junction held 12 bases outside the gene matches. The sequence came from a woman aged 80 or over with acute or convalescent COVID-19. The sample taken for sequencing was peripheral blood. The chain uses TRBV2 and TRBJ1-1; 9 nucleotides line up with TRBD1. CDR3 sequence: CASRLTGGRLGTEAFF. Here the CDR3 DNA reads TGTGCCAGCAGACTTACAGGGGGCAGGTTGGGCACTGAAGCTTTCTTT. Drawing the rest from reference TRBV2 and TRBJ1-1, the complete variable domain is EPEVTQTPSHQVTQMGQEVILRCVPISNHLYFYWYRQILGQKVEFLVSFYNNEISEKSEIFDDQFSVERPDGSNFTLKIRSTKLEDSAMYFCASRLTGGRLGTEAFFGQGTRLTVV.